Below are 21 T cell receptor beta chains sequenced from a single sample in a study of T-cell reconstitution after alpha-beta-depleted transplantation in children. A library of TCRbeta sequences, prepared with unique molecular identifiers, was generated. TCRdb independently ran MiXCR on the PCR reads; one entry per CDR3 protein. Of almost 250,000 distinct CDR3 sequences listed, about 25% are singletons. The sequences come from PBMCs, collected before TCRalphabeta/CD19-depleted stem cell transplant. Source of these receptors: a girl aged 2-10 years with Fanconi anemia, due to receive a stem cell transplant.

At least ten counts were recorded for this clonotype. The V and J genes are TRBV12-3 or TRBV12-4 and TRBJ2-1; TRBD1 agrees at 8 bases. The CDR3 totals 15 residues. V shed 4 bases and J 1 base; nucleotides not matched to a gene: 3. The CDR3 sequence: CASSSQGGSYNEQFF. In DNA form, the CDR3 reads TGTGCCAGCAGTTCACAGGGGGGATCCTACAATGAGCAGTTCTTC.

This clonotype was seen a handful of times. The chain couples TRBV20-1 to TRBJ1-3; weak D call: TRBD1 (5 bases). This CDR3 is 15 amino acids long. Germline loops: CDR1 DFQATT, CDR2 SNEGSKA (reference sequence). Trimming removed 3 bases from V and 4 bases from J, with 16 bases in between. The CDR3 DNA sequence: TGCAGTGCTAGTCAACAGGTATCCCTAGGAAACACCATATATTTT. It translates to CSASQQVSLGNTIYF.

The chain has TRBV10-3 and TRBJ2-5; 9 bases agree with TRBD2. Germline CDR1 reads ENHRY; CDR2 reads SYGVKD. V shed 4 bases, J shed 2 bases, and the junction held 5 bases outside the gene matches. This CDR3 contains 15 residues. The CDR3 DNA is TGTGCCATCAGTGTGGCTAGCGGGGTACAAGAGACCCAGTACTTC. Its protein is CAISVASGVQETQYF.

The chain links TRBV10-3 to TRBJ2-7, with 10 bases lining up with TRBD2. This CDR3 spans 15 amino acids. J lost 2 bases, V lost 7 bases, and 8 bases had no gene match. From germline, CDR1 is ENHRY and CDR2 SYGVKD. The CDR3: CAITIGTSDAYEQYF. CDR3 sequence (DNA): TGTGCCATCACAATTGGGACTAGCGATGCCTACGAGCAGTACTTC.

In this sample, this clonotype turned up a few times. Given a much more abundant clone one base away, this may be a read error. The rearrangement links TRBV20-1 to TRBJ1-1, with D maybe TRBD1 (5 bases). The CDR3 is 12 residues long. V shed 3 bases and J shed 1 base, with 6 bases lying between them. Germline-derived CDR1 and CDR2 are DFQATT and SNEGSKA (reference sequence). In DNA, the CDR3 is TGCAGTGCTAGTACAGGGAACACTGAAGCTTTCTTT. It translates to CSASTGNTEAFF.

In this sample, this clonotype turned up many times. V usage is TRBV7-3 and J usage is TRBJ2-2, with 14 nucleotides matching TRBD2. V lost 5 bases, J lost 1 base, and 6 bases stayed unmatched. Germline V gene data show CDR1 as SGHTA and CDR2 as FQGTGA. CDR3 length: 18 residues. CDR3 sequence: CASSHSGTSGRNTGELFF. The CDR3 nucleotides are TGTGCCAGCAGCCATTCCGGGACTAGCGGGAGGAACACCGGGGAGCTGTTTTTT.

The rearrangement uses TRBV6-1 and TRBJ1-3; weak D call: TRBD1 (5 bases). The germline V gene encodes CDR1 MNHNS and CDR2 SASEGT. The CDR3 runs 17 residues. V lost 6 bases and J 2 bases, leaving 20 bases between the germline ends. The CDR3 sequence: CASRNVGPGGAGNTIYF. In nucleotides, the CDR3 is TGTGCCAGCAGAAACGTGGGACCCGGAGGCGCTGGAAACACCATATATTTT.

There are many counts of this clonotype. This chain connects TRBV7-3 to TRBJ2-1; D uncertain. The CDR3 contains 13 residues. In germline, CDR1 is SGHTA, CDR2 FQGTGA. V was trimmed by 2 bases and J by 6 bases, leaving 8 bases between them. In nucleotides, the CDR3 is TGTGCCAGCAGCTTAGGAGTTTTCAATGAGCAGTTCTTC. Translating gives CASSLGVFNEQFF.

This clonotype was observed many times. This chain connects TRBV20-1 to TRBJ2-1, with a possible D match to TRBD1 (5 bases). The CDR3 is 14 amino acids. Germline V gene lookup returns CDR1 DFQATT and CDR2 SNEGSKA (reference sequence). V dropped 3 bases and J dropped 7 bases, with 16 bases sitting between them. The chain's CDR3 is CSASPWTPENEQFF. Written as DNA, the CDR3 is TGCAGTGCTAGTCCCTGGACACCCGAGAATGAGCAGTTCTTC.

This clonotype was counted a few times. The CDR3 here is CASSLGEAGELFF. The CDR3 nucleotides are TGTGCCAGCAGCTTAGGGGAAGCCGGGGAGCTGTTTTTT. The rearrangement uses TRBV7-2 and TRBJ2-2; D remains unclear. V was pared by 1 base and J by 6 bases, with 6 bases between. The CDR3 extends over 13 amino acids. CDR1 and CDR2 (germline): SGHTA, FQGNSA.

This clonotype was seen a handful of times. The V call is TRBV7-6, the J call TRBJ2-5; D is undetermined. Per germline, CDR1 SGHVS and CDR2 FNYEAQ. The CDR3 totals 11 residues. Trimming stripped 1 base from V and 6 bases from J, with 3 bases between. This CDR3 reads CASSLEKTQYF. The CDR3 region has the DNA TGTGCCAGCAGCTTAGAGAAGACCCAGTACTTC.

The V gene is TRBV20-1, the J gene TRBJ2-7; 8 positions agree with TRBD2. The CDR3 extends over 14 amino acids. The trim removed 3 bases at V and 7 bases at J, leaving 11 bases unmatched. CDR1 and CDR2 (germline): DFQATT, SNEGSKA (reference sequence). The CDR3 DNA reads as TGCAGTGCTAGGGATCTAGCGGGCGCGACGGAGCAGTACTTC. It yields the protein CSARDLAGATEQYF.

The sample holds many counts of this clonotype. The chain carries TRBV4-1 and TRBJ1-2, with TRBD1 matching 7 bases. This CDR3 region has 14 residues. Germline V lookup: CDR1 MGHRA, CDR2 YSYEKL. The V and J ends lost 1 base and 8 bases, in that order; junction bases with no gene match: 7. The CDR3 region has the DNA TGCGCCAGCAGCCAAGTGTTACAGGGGAAAGGCTACACCTTC. This codes for CASSQVLQGKGYTF.

The chain has TRBV3-1 and TRBJ2-7; D perhaps matches TRBD2 (5 bases). V was shortened by 1 base and J by 6 bases, with 13 bases between the two germline ends. CDR1 is LGHDT, CDR2 YNNKEL, per germline (reference sequence). The CDR3 spans 14 residues. The CDR3 DNA is TGTGCCAGCAGCCAAGCTGGTAGCGCCATCGAGCAGTACTTC. Amino acids: CASSQAGSAIEQYF.

The chain links TRBV23-1 to TRBJ2-2; 11 bases fit TRBD1. TRBV23-1 counts as an open reading frame of uncertain function. With 7 bases clipped from V and 2 bases from J, the junction kept 15 bases outside the gene matches. The CDR3 has 19 amino acids. CDR3: CASTPNSDRGLRNTGELFF. In DNA, the CDR3 is TGCGCCAGCACCCCGAATTCGGACAGGGGGCTCCGAAACACCGGGGAGCTGTTTTTT.

This sequence joins TRBV29-1 and TRBJ1-2; unclear D gene. The V gene lost 4 bases and the J gene lost 4 bases, with 10 bases spanning the gap. The CDR3 extends over 12 amino acids. Germline values: CDR1 SQVTM, CDR2 ANQGSEA. The DNA for the CDR3 is TGCAGCGTTGCGGTGACTTCCTATGGCTACACCTTC. Translated, it gives CSVAVTSYGYTF.

V gene TRBV9 combines with J gene TRBJ2-1, with D tentatively TRBD2 (6 bases). This CDR3 contains 16 residues. V lost 1 base, J lost 2 bases, and 13 bases lay in between. The germline V gene encodes CDR1 SGDLS and CDR2 YYNGEE. The CDR3 loop reads CASSVHRDFPYNEQFF. Written as DNA, the CDR3 is TGTGCCAGCAGCGTACACCGGGACTTTCCCTACAATGAGCAGTTCTTC.

This chain joins TRBV6-6 and TRBJ2-1; D is perhaps TRBD2 (6 bases). CDR3 size: 12 residues. V dropped 3 bases and J dropped 8 bases, with 8 bases sitting between them. Germline lookup yields CDR1 MNHNY and CDR2 SVGAGI (reference sequence). The CDR3 nucleotides read TGTGCCAGCAGTTATAGCGGCCATGAGCAGTTCTTC. Amino acids: CASSYSGHEQFF.

V gene TRBV29-1 combines with J gene TRBJ2-7; D not certain. The CDR3 consists of 14 residues. The V and J ends lost 6 bases and 3 bases respectively, with 18 bases between them. The germline CDR1 and CDR2 sequences are SQVTM and ANQGSEA. The CDR3 loop is CSVLRSSRNYEQYF. Written as DNA, the CDR3 is TGCAGCGTCCTCCGGTCCAGCAGAAACTACGAGCAGTACTTC.

The chain joins TRBV20-1 to TRBJ2-5; 8 nucleotides match TRBD2. The germline V gene encodes CDR1 DFQATT and CDR2 SNEGSKA (reference sequence). Unmatched junction bases numbered 4, after V lost 5 bases and J lost 2 bases. CDR3 length: 13 amino acids. CDR3 amino acids: CSAWASGQETQYF. The CDR3 region has the DNA TGCAGTGCTTGGGCTAGCGGGCAAGAGACCCAGTACTTC.

The chain employs TRBV7-2 and TRBJ2-7; a weak D match, TRBD2 (6 bases). The CDR3 has 15 residues. Germline V gene sequence: CDR1 SGHTA, CDR2 FQGNSA. Trimming pared 1 base from V and 1 base from J, leaving 11 bases between. Here the CDR3 DNA reads TGTGCCAGCAGCTTAGGATGGGACTCATCCTACGAGCAGTACTTC. It codes for CASSLGWDSSYEQYF.